A single sample is the source of the 6 T cell receptor beta chains below, sequenced in a study of blood T cell repertoires in COVID-19. The repertoire was sequenced with immunoSEQ multiplex PCR; TCRdb's copy has only in-frame clones and lacks some. Among roughly 250,000 clones, around 90% were seen once, and the ten largest hold about 0.95%. Input material: PBMCs or T cells enriched from blood (not recorded which). The receptors here all came from a man aged 50-60 years who had been exposed to COVID-19.

The V call is TRBV10-1, the J call TRBJ2-3; 7 bases match TRBD2. The CDR3 is 13 amino acids. The J segment lost 4 bases and the V segment lost 5 bases, leaving 3 bases of the junction unmatched. From germline, CDR1 is WNHNN and CDR2 SYGVQD (reference sequence). The chain's CDR3 is CASSPTSSDTQYF. DNA of the CDR3: TGCGCCAGCAGTCCGACTAGCTCAGATACGCAGTATTTT.

The chain joins TRBV28 to TRBJ2-5, with 7 nucleotides matching TRBD1. Germline CDR1 reads MDHEN; CDR2 reads SYDVKM. The CDR3 runs to 12 residues. The CDR3 loop reads CATTGVVETQYF. The CDR3, as DNA: TGTGCGACAACAGGGGTGGTTGAGACCCAGTACTTC.

This rearrangement joins TRBV4-2 to TRBJ2-2; D uncertain. V was pared by 2 bases and J by 3 bases, with 10 bases between. The length of the CDR3 is 15 residues. Germline CDR1 is LGHNA and CDR2 is YNFKEQ. Here the CDR3 reads CASSQPQSDTGELFF. CDR3 sequence (DNA): TGTGCCAGCAGCCAACCCCAAAGCGACACCGGGGAGCTGTTTTTT.

The chain is built from TRBV6-4 and TRBJ2-1, with a weak D call TRBD2 (5 bases). V lost 1 base, J lost 5 bases, and 12 bases lay in between. Looked up from germline, CDR1 is MRHNA and CDR2 is SNTAGT. CDR3 length: 15 residues. CDR3 sequence (DNA): TGTGCCAGCAGTGACTTCCCGGGGAAGAACAATGAGCAGTTCTTC. It specifies CASSDFPGKNNEQFF.

This clone has a handful of counts. The chain links TRBV2 to TRBJ1-5; D is ambiguous. Germline-derived CDR1 and CDR2 are SNHLY and FYNNEI. The CDR3 runs to 15 residues. The V and J ends lost 1 base and 7 bases respectively, with 14 bases between them. This CDR3 is CASSEGILAGQPQHF. The CDR3 nucleotides are TGTGCCAGCAGTGAAGGAATACTGGCGGGCCAGCCCCAGCATTTT.

The chain links TRBV11-2 to TRBJ2-1; D remains ambiguous. Germline V gives CDR1 SGHAT, CDR2 FQNNGV. This CDR3 region has 14 residues. The germline V and J ends were trimmed by 5 bases and 5 bases, with 13 bases remaining between them. The CDR3, as DNA: TGTGCCAGCAGCGCGCGCGGCCCGGACAATGAGCAGTTCTTC. It is translated as CASSARGPDNEQFF.